Listed below are T cell receptor beta chains from one sample, sequenced in a study of blood T cell repertoires in COVID-19. The repertoire was sequenced with immunoSEQ multiplex PCR; TCRdb's copy has only in-frame clones and lacks some. The sample consists of 170,000 or so clones, approximately 86% of them appearing once. Material for sequencing was peripheral blood. The source of these receptors is a man aged 45-65 years with active or convalescent COVID-19. Both conserved end residues are part of each CDR3. Fields, in order: clone size, J gene, D gene, V gene, CDR3 DNA, CDR3 protein. A D gene is named only where the DNA matches it firmly. Some rows mark clone size as missing; the rest say once, few, many or name a class of expanded clone.

NA TRBJ2-3 TRBD2 TRBV7-9 TGTGCCAGCAGCTCTCAGCGGGAGCGCACAGATACGCAGTATTTT CASSSQRERTDTQYF
NA TRBJ1-3 NA TRBV19 TGTGCCAGTACCGTGGGGCTCTCTGGAAACACCATATATTTT CASTVGLSGNTIYF
few TRBJ2-1 TRBD2 TRBV28 TGTGCCAGCAGTTTCTATAGCGGGGCCTCCTACAATGAGCAGTTCTTC CASSFYSGASYNEQFF
NA TRBJ1-1 TRBD1 TRBV18 TGTGCCAGCTCACCTACAGGGGGCCTTAGGAACACTGAAGCTTTCTTT CASSPTGGLRNTEAFF
NA TRBJ2-7 TRBD2 TRBV6-2/TRBV6-3 TGTGCCAGCAGTGGACTAGCGGGAGATCGGTCCTACGAGCAGTACTTC CASSGLAGDRSYEQYF
NA TRBJ2-2 NA TRBV4-2 TGTGCCAGCAGCCAAGTAGCAGGGGAGGGCGGGGAGCTGTTTTTT CASSQVAGEGGELFF
NA TRBJ1-5 NA TRBV6-6 TGTGCCAGCAGTTACGTTACAGACAATCAGCCCCAGCATTTT CASSYVTDNQPQHF
NA TRBJ2-1 TRBD2 TRBV7-9 TGTGCCAGCAGCTCCCGACTAGCGGGAATGGGTATCAATGAGCAGTTCTTC CASSSRLAGMGINEQFF
NA TRBJ2-7 NA TRBV4-1 TGCGCCAGCAGCCAAGTAACCTCGGGGTCGGGTACCTACGAGCAGTACTTC CASSQVTSGSGTYEQYF
NA TRBJ2-7 TRBD1 TRBV18 TGTGCCAGCTCACCACCGGTCCGGGACAGGGACTACGAGCAGTACTTC CASSPPVRDRDYEQYF
NA TRBJ2-7 TRBD1 TRBV5-1 TGCGCCAGCAGCTTGGAAGGACAGGGGACCCAGCAGTACTTC CASSLEGQGTQQYF
NA TRBJ2-3 NA TRBV7-9 TGTGCCAGCAGCTTGAGTCTAGCAGGTAGCACAGATACGCAGTATTTT CASSLSLAGSTDTQYF
NA TRBJ1-2 NA TRBV27 TGTGCCAGCAGTCAGGAAGGGGGTCTTGGCTACACCTTC CASSQEGGLGYTF
NA TRBJ2-7 NA TRBV28 TGTGCCAGCAGTTACCCACAGGGAGTCCACGAGCAGTACTTC CASSYPQGVHEQYF
many TRBJ1-2 TRBD1 TRBV7-9 TGTGCCAGCAGCGTACAGGGGGGGAATGGCTACACCTTC CASSVQGGNGYTF
once TRBJ2-4 TRBD1 TRBV19 TGTGCCAGTACCCTTAGACAGGGGGACAAAAACATTCAGTACTTC CASTLRQGDKNIQYF
NA TRBJ2-3 NA TRBV6-1 TGTGCCAGCAGTGAAGCGGCTGGCCGCACAGATACGCAGTATTTT CASSEAAGRTDTQYF
NA TRBJ2-1 TRBD2 TRBV5-1 TGCGCCAGCAGCTTGGTTAGCGGGGGTTACAATGAGCAGTTCTTC CASSLVSGGYNEQFF
NA TRBJ1-1 NA TRBV12-3/TRBV12-4 TGTGCCAGCAGTTTATCAGTGAACACTGAAGCTTTCTTT CASSLSVNTEAFF
NA TRBJ1-6 NA TRBV12-3/TRBV12-4 TGTGCCAGCAGCCGACGGGAGAATTCACCCCTCCACTTT CASSRRENSPLHF
NA TRBJ2-5 NA TRBV30 TGTGCCTGGAGTTTAAAACAGCAAGAGACCCAGTACTTC CAWSLKQQETQYF
NA TRBJ1-1 TRBD1 TRBV7-9 TGTGCCAGCAGCCCGGGACAGACCGCCGCGAACACTGAAGCTTTCTTT CASSPGQTAANTEAFF
once TRBJ2-5 TRBD2 TRBV9 TGTGCCAGCAGCGGGACTAGCGGGAGTGGGGAGACCCAGTACTTC CASSGTSGSGETQYF
NA TRBJ1-6 TRBD1 TRBV6-5 TGTGCCAGCTGTCGGCAGGGGGGAGATTCACCCCTCCACTTT CASCRQGGDSPLHF
NA TRBJ2-1 NA TRBV11-1 TGTGCCAGCAGCTCTGACAGAGTCTACAATGAGCAGTTCTTC CASSSDRVYNEQFF
NA TRBJ1-4 TRBD1 TRBV30 TGTGCCTGGAATAGGCAGGGGGGAAATGAAAAACTGTTTTTT CAWNRQGGNEKLFF
NA TRBJ2-4 TRBD1 TRBV6-6 TGTGCCAGCAGTTCCGGGACAGCATATCAGTACTTC CASSSGTAYQYF